This TCR beta chain was obtained from a study of Tregs in tolerant kidney transplant recipients (dated by TCRdb to about 2019). For context, the study as a whole: TCRbeta sequencing was used in the study to identify donor-specific regulatory T cells before combined kidney and bone marrow transplantation, and the identified cells were then tracked after transplant. The paper's findings and limits, for the study overall: PCR primers changed over time for some patients, so nucleotide-level comparison across those patients' samples was not possible. The study was limited by small patient numbers, and the findings need validation in larger populations and under other immunosuppression protocols. The most biologically relevant and donor-specific TCRbeta repertoire appeared to be identified by expanding Tregs with activated donor B cells. Biological reproducibility was not directly addressed, though technical replication error appeared minimal. Donor-specific Treg expansion was found to exceed global Treg expansion in tolerant patients, suggesting antigen-driven rather than nonspecific expansion.

The time point label, read with the paper, signifies: 6 months after combined kidney and bone marrow transplant. The transplants used related donors with nonmyeloablative bone marrow transplantation, and mixed chimerism in the human trials was transient. Unstimulated Tregs (CD4+CD25+CD127-), CD4+ non-Tregs (CD4+CD25-), CD4 and CD8 cells were FACS-sorted from thawed PBMCs. The patients were a handful of recipients of combined kidney and bone marrow transplants from the ITN036ST trial, and samples were available only for these trial subjects. Healthy control blood was processed to PBMCs with a Ficoll density gradient and then cryopreserved, whereas patient PBMCs were collected both before and after transplant. Genomic DNA was extracted from sorted cells with the QIAGEN DNeasy Blood and Tissue Kit for TCRbeta CDR3 sequencing. High-throughput TCRbeta CDR3 sequencing, which included PCR amplification with bias correction and internal controls, was done commercially through immunoSEQ. The source study handled its data this way. A unique productive TCRbeta sequence was defined by the CDR3 nucleotide sequence when primers matched, and otherwise by the CDR3 amino acid sequence together with the Vbeta and Jbeta genes. To correct for sorting error, sequences found in more than one sorted population at a frequency ratio of 2:1 or less were discarded, and the remaining shared sequences were assigned to the population with the higher frequency. A sequence counted as donor-reactive if, in CFSE-low cells, the sequence had a frequency of at least 0.01% and was expanded at least 5-fold compared with unstimulated cells. Repertoire divergence was quantified by Jensen-Shannon divergence using the top 100 TCRbeta sequences ranked by frequency. For samples with multiple sequencing runs, sorting error was corrected separately for each run before the runs were pooled. The table was pulled from immuneACCESS by TCRdb, which kept in-frame rearrangements only. Such tables lose some clones; where checked, under half of the loss comes from unresolved V genes, and the rest has no known cause. V, J and clone size derive from that table, while D and trimming were established from the DNA sequence. Counted in this sample were tens of thousands of clones; about 84% of them appeared once. The ten largest clones add up to roughly 24% of the sample.

Measured from the cysteine to the phenylalanine, the CDR3 is 13 residues long. Only the CDR3 portion is preserved as DNA: 39 bases, with reading frame beginning at the first base. Taken from the germline V gene (reference sequence), the CDR1 and CDR2 loops are SEHNR and FQNEAQ. Relative to germline, V is 4 bases shorter and J is 3 bases shorter, with 9 bases between their ends. This clone was picked up one time. Its target antigen remains unknown. No much larger clone is present one base from it, and per-base qualities are unavailable. This chain joins TRBV7-9 to TRBJ1-2; D gene: possibly TRBD1, on 6 matching bases. The sequence came from a human patient who received a combined kidney and bone marrow transplant. Following a transplant, some T lymphocytes may have been derived from the graft donor. The sample here was CD8+ T cells from blood (PBMCs), taken 6 months after the transplant. The CDR3 region reads CASSYTGYYGYTF. The DNA is as follows: TGTGCCAGCAGCTATACAGGGTACTATGGCTACACCTTC.